This T cell receptor (beta chain) was recovered during a study of blood T cell repertoires in COVID-19. Study in general: Acute-phase and convalescent COVID-19 samples originated in the United States, Italy and Spain. T cells, B-cell-depleted T cells, or PBMCs provided the cDNA or gDNA that served as material.

Authors' analysis steps: Amplified reference gene primers provided the basis for estimating nucleated cell counts. Assay used: immunoSEQ multiplex PCR; TCRdb lists only in-frame clones, some missing. V, J and clone size were drawn from that table, and D and trimming were deduced from the DNA. The data show about 180,000 clones, with more than 80% seen just once and about 6.3% held by the top ten. This CDR3 has 15 residues. J gave up 5 bases and V 3 bases, and 7 bases lay outside the gene matches. The germline V gene encodes CDR1 KGHSY and CDR2 FQNENV. This TCR was recovered from a man aged 40-49 years who had recovered from COVID-19. Sequenced sample: PBMCs or T cells enriched from blood (not recorded which). The chain carries TRBV16 and TRBJ1-2; 9 nucleotides line up with TRBD1. CDR3 in amino acids: CASSQQQGARYGYTF. The CDR3 DNA reads as TGTGCCAGCAGCCAGCAACAGGGGGCGAGGTATGGCTACACCTTC. The variable domain in full, with the rest retrieved from reference TRBV16 and TRBJ1-2, is GEEVAQTPKHLVRGEGQKAKLYCAPIKGHSYVFWYQQVLKNEFKFLISFQNENVFDETGMPKERFSAKCLPNSPCSLEIQATKLEDSAVYFCASSQQQGARYGYTFGSGTRLTVV.